The source of this T cell receptor (beta chain) is a study of T cells in Graves' hyperthyroidism and ophthalmopathy. Overall study context: Peripheral blood was collected at initial diagnosis, before any treatment.

Amplified TCR beta CDR3 regions derived from RNA transcripts. During a first-round RT-PCR of the TCR CDR3, the HTBI primer set was used. TCRdb analysed the multiplex PCR reads with MiXCR anew, one entry per CDR3 protein. Seen here are 600,000 to 650,000 distinct CDR3 sequences, about 20% observed once, and the top ten hold about 35%. Duration under 3 months, a NOSPECS grade of at least 4, and a Clinical Activity Score of at least 3 characterized the ophthalmopathy patients. Patients were excluded because of uncontrolled infection, other autoimmune disease, pregnancy or lactation. PBMCs were sourced from more than 9 ml fresh peripheral blood. This clonotype was observed a handful of times. The CDR3 totals 18 residues. V lost 1 base to trimming and J lost 5 bases; unmatched junction nucleotides: 10. Germline assignment: CDR1 SGHDN and CDR2 FVKESK.

The gene calls are TRBV14 and TRBJ2-3; TRBD2 aligns across 12 bases. This clonotype was sampled from a man younger than 45 with Graves' ophthalmopathy. The sample comprised blood. CDR3 loop: CASSQAALAGGLGDTQYF. The DNA of the CDR3 is TGTGCCAGCAGCCAAGCTGCGCTAGCGGGAGGGCTCGGAGATACGCAGTATTTT.